This TCR beta chain was found in a study of blood T cell repertoires in COVID-19. Study-level information: Sites across the United States, Italy and Spain contributed samples from acute and convalescent COVID-19. T cells, B-cell-depleted T cells, or PBMCs supplied cDNA or gDNA.

Original processing methods: Nucleated cell counts were estimated from reference gene primer amplification. Profiling relied on immunoSEQ multiplex PCR, and the TCRdb table lists in-frame clones only, not all of them. The DNA gave D and trimming, while V, J and clone size come from that table. Of approximately 140,000 clones in the sample, 75% to 90% are singletons; the top ten hold around 2.3%. This clone was seen only once. Cohort 3 donors were reported recovered after two negative PCRs, clearance, or symptom resolution. The CDR3 totals 13 residues. V shed 3 bases, J shed 6 bases, and the junction held 4 bases outside the gene matches. The germline CDR1 and CDR2 sequences are MNHEY and SMNVEV (reference sequence).

This TCR was sampled from a woman in her 50s who had recovered from COVID-19. This rearrangement joins TRBV27 to TRBJ2-7; 8 nucleotides match TRBD1. The sample was PBMCs or T cells enriched from blood (not recorded which). The CDR3, as DNA: TGTGCCAGCAGTTTCGACAGGGGAGCCGAGCAGTACTTC. It translates to CASSFDRGAEQYF.